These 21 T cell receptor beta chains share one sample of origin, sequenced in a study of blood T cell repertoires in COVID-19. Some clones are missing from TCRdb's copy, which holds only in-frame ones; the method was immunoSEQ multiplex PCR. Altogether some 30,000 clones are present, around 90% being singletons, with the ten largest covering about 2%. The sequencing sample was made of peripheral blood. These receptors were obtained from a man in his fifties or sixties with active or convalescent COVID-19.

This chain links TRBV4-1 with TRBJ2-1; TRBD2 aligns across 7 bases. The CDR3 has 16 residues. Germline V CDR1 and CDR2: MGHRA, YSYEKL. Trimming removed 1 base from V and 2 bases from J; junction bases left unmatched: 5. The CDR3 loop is CASSQVGGRTYNEQFF. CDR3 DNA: TGCGCCAGCAGCCAAGTGGGCGGGAGAACCTACAATGAGCAGTTCTTC.

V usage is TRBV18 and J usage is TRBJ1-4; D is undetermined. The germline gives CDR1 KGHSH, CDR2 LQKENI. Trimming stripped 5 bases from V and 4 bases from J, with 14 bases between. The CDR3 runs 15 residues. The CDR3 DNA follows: TGTGCCAGCTCAGAGACCGGGAGTGATAATGAAAAACTGTTTTTT. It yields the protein CASSETGSDNEKLFF.

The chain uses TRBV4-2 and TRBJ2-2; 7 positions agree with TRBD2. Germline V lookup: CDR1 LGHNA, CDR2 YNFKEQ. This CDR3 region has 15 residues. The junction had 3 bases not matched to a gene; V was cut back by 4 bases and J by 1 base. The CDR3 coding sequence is TGTGCCAGCAGCCCCGCGGGAGTGAACACCGGGGAGCTGTTTTTT. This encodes CASSPAGVNTGELFF.

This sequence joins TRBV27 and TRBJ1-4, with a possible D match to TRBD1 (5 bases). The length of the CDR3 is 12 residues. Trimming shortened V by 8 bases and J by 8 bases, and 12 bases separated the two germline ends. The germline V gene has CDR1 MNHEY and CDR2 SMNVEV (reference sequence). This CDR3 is CASGAYREKLFF. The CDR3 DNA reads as TGTGCCAGCGGGGCCTACCGGGAAAAACTGTTTTTT.

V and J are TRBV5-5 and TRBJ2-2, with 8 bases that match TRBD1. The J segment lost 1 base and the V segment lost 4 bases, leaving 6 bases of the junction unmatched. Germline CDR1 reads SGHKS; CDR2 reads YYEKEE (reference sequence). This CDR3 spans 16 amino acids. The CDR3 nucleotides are TGTGCCAGCAGCGTGACCGGGACAGGGAACACCGGGGAGCTGTTTTTT. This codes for CASSVTGTGNTGELFF.

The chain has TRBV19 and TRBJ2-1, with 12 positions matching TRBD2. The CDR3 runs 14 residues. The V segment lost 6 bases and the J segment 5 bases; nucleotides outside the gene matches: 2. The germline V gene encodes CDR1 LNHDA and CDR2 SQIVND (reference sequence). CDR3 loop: CASRLAGGNNEQFF. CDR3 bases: TGTGCCAGTAGGCTAGCGGGAGGGAACAATGAGCAGTTCTTC.

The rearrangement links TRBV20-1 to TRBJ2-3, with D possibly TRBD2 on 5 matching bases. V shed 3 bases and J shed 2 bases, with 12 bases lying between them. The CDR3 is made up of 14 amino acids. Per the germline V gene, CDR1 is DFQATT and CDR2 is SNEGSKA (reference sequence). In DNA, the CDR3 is TGCAGTGCTAGTGGTGAGGGCCACACAGATACGCAGTATTTT. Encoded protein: CSASGEGHTDTQYF.

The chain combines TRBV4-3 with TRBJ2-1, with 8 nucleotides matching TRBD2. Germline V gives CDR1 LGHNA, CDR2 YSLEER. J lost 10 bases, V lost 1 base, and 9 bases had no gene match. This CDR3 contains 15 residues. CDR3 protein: CASSQGRGAGGEQFF. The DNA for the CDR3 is TGCGCCAGCAGCCAAGGGCGGGGGGCCGGCGGCGAGCAGTTCTTC.

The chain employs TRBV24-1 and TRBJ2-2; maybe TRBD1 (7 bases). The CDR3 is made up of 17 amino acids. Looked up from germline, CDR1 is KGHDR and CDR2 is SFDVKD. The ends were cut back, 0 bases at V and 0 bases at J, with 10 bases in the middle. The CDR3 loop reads CATSDLRGTANTGELFF. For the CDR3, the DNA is TGTGCCACCAGTGATTTGCGCGGGACAGCGAACACCGGGGAGCTGTTTTTT.

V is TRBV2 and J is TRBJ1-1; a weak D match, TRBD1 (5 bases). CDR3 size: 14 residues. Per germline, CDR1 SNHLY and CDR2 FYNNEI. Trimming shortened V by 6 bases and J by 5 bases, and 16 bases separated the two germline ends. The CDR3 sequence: CASRVTQVGTEAFF. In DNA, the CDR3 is TGTGCCAGCAGGGTCACACAGGTTGGAACTGAAGCTTTCTTT.

CDR3 sequence (DNA): TGTGCCAGCAGTATTTACGGTGCAACTAATGAAAAACTGTTTTTT. Amino acid sequence: CASSIYGATNEKLFF. This chain uses TRBV6-5 with TRBJ1-4, with unresolved D. CDR1 is MNHEY, CDR2 SVGAGI, per germline. V lost 5 bases to trimming and J lost 0 bases, with 10 bases between them. The CDR3 covers 15 residues.

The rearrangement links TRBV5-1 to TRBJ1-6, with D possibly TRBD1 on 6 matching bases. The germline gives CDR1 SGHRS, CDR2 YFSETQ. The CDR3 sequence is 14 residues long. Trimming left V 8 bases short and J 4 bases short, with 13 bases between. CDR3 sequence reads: CASSEQGYNSPLHF. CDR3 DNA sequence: TGCGCCAGTTCCGAACAGGGATATAATTCACCCCTCCACTTT.

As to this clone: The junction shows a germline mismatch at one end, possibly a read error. In nucleotides, the CDR3 is TGTGCCAGCAGCCATCTGACAGGCCCGGCGGTCTTT. Translation gives CASSHLTGPAVF. V is TRBV4-2 and J is TRBJ1-1; D might be TRBD1 (6 bases). This CDR3 is 12 amino acids long. The germline CDR1 and CDR2 sequences are LGHNA and YNFKEQ.

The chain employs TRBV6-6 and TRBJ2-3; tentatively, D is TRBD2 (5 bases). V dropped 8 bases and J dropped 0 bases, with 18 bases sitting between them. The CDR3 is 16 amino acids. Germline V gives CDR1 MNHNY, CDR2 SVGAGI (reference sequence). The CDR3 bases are TGTGCCAGCGGGATCGTTCAGAGGGCAAGCACAGATACGCAGTATTTT. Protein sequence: CASGIVQRASTDTQYF.

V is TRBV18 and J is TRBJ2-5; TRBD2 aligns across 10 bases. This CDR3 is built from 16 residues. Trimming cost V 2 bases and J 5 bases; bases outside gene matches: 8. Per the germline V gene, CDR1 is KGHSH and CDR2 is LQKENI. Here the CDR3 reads CASSPVAGGVAETQYF. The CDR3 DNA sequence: TGTGCCAGCTCACCAGTAGCGGGAGGAGTTGCGGAGACCCAGTACTTC.

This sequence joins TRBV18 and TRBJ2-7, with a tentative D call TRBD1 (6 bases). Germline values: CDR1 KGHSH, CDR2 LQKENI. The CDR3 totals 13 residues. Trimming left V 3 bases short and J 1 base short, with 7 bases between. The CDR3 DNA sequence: TGTGCCAGCTCACCGACAGGTTCCTACGAGCAGTACTTC. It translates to CASSPTGSYEQYF.

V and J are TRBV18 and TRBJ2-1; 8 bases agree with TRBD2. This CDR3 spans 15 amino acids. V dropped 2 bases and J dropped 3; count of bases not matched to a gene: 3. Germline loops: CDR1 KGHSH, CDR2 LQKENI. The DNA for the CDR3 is TGTGCCAGCTCACCATATAGCGGGGACTACAATGAGCAGTTCTTC. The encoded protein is CASSPYSGDYNEQFF.

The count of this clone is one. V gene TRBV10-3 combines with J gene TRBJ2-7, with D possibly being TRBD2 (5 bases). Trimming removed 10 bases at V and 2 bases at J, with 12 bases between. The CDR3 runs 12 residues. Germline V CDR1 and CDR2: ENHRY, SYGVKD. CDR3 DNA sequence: TGTGCCACCGGTTCCGGGGCCTACGAGCAGTACTTC. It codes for CATGSGAYEQYF.

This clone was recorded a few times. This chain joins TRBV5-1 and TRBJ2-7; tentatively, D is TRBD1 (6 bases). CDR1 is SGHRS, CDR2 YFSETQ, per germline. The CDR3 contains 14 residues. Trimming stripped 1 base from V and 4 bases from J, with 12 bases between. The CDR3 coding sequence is TGCGCCAGCAGCTTGACAGGGAGCTCTTACGAGCAGTACTTC. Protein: CASSLTGSSYEQYF.

The CDR3 loop reads CASRLAGLAGGREDEQFF. As DNA, the CDR3 is TGTGCAAGTCGCTTAGCGGGACTAGCGGGAGGACGCGAGGATGAGCAGTTCTTC. This chain joins TRBV12-2 and TRBJ2-1; the tabulated D call, TRBD2, remains unverified against the DNA. TRBV12-2 is labeled a pseudogene. The CDR3 is 18 residues long.

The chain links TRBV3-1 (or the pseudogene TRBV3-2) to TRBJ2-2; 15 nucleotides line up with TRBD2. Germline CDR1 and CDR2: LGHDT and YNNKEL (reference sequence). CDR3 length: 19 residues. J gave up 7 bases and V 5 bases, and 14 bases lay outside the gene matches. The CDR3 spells CASSSSPGTSGRQGGELFF. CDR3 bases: TGTGCCAGCAGCTCGTCGCCCGGGACTAGCGGGAGGCAAGGCGGGGAGCTGTTTTTT.